Listed here are 5 T cell receptor beta chains from one sample, sequenced in a study of blood T cell repertoires in COVID-19. Profiled with immunoSEQ multiplex PCR; TCRdb holds only in-frame clones, not every one. The sample holds about 120,000 clones, approximately 80% seen once. Input material: peripheral blood. All receptors come from a man aged 65-85 years with active or convalescent COVID-19.

The chain links TRBV5-1 to TRBJ1-1; D possibly corresponds to TRBD1 (6 bases). The CDR3 has 17 amino acids. Trimming removed 0 bases from V and 4 bases from J, with 19 bases in between. Germline loops: CDR1 SGHRS, CDR2 YFSETQ. The CDR3 DNA reads TGCGCCAGCAGCTTGGCGCCAGGGGTGGTGTTGGGCACTGAAGCTTTCTTT. Translated: CASSLAPGVVLGTEAFF.

The V and J genes are TRBV19 and TRBJ1-1, with D possibly TRBD1 on 5 matching bases. Germline CDR1 reads LNHDA; CDR2 reads SQIVND (reference sequence). There are 13 residues in the CDR3. Trimming cost V 8 bases and J 1 base, with 11 bases left between them. In nucleotides, the CDR3 is TGTGCCAGTGAATTGCAGGGGAACACTGAAGCTTTCTTT. The encoded protein is CASELQGNTEAFF.

CDR3 sequence: CASRGGSYNEQFF. CDR3 nucleotide sequence: TGTGCCAGCCGGGGAGGGTCTTACAATGAGCAGTTCTTC. This chain connects TRBV6-5 to TRBJ2-1; 7 bases agree with TRBD2. Per the germline V gene, CDR1 is MNHEY and CDR2 is SVGAGI. V dropped 8 bases and J dropped 4; count of bases not matched to a gene: 5. This CDR3 is 13 amino acids long.

The chain joins TRBV7-8 to TRBJ2-1, with 7 bases that match TRBD1. CDR3 size: 17 residues. Germline CDR1 SGHVS, CDR2 FQNEAQ. After removal of 1 base from V and 0 bases from J, the junction contained 6 bases not matched to a gene. As DNA, the CDR3 is TGTGCCAGCAGCTTAGAGGGGGCCCGACTCTCCTACAATGAGCAGTTCTTC. As protein: CASSLEGARLSYNEQFF. The full variable domain, with the rest looked up from reference TRBV7-8 and TRBJ2-1, is GAGVSQSPRYKVAKRGQDVALRCDPISGHVSLFWYQQALGQGPEFLTYFQNEAQLDKSGLPSDRFFAERPEGSVSTLKIQRTQQEDSAVYLCASSLEGARLSYNEQFFGPGTRLTVL.

This chain links TRBV6-1 with TRBJ2-6; possibly TRBD1 for D (7 bases). V was pared by 1 base and J by 1 base, with 11 bases between. The CDR3 has 17 amino acids. Germline CDR1 reads MNHNS; CDR2 reads SASEGT. CDR3: CASSEGGTVSGANVLTF. In DNA, the CDR3 is TGTGCCAGCAGTGAAGGCGGGACAGTATCTGGGGCCAACGTCCTGACTTTC.